Following are 32 T cell receptor beta chains from one sample sequenced in a study of T cell changes during pregnancy in multiple sclerosis. Profiling relied on immunoSEQ multiplex PCR, and the TCRdb table lists in-frame clones only, not all of them. Among about 40,000 clones listed, approximately 93% were seen once. The material was CD4+ T cells from peripheral blood mononuclear cells, obtained in the first trimester of pregnancy. These receptors came from a female donor with multiple sclerosis, enrolled in a pregnancy study.

J is TRBJ2-2 and V is TRBV28; 8 nucleotides line up with TRBD1. After removal of 1 base from V and 4 bases from J, the junction contained 2 bases not matched to a gene. The V gene's germline CDR1 is MDHEN and CDR2 SYDVKM. There are 15 residues in the CDR3. Here the CDR3 reads CASSLSTGATGELFF. The CDR3 DNA follows: TGTGCCAGCAGTTTATCGACAGGGGCCACCGGGGAGCTGTTTTTT.

The gene calls are TRBV29-1 and TRBJ2-5; 7 positions agree with TRBD1. Germline V gives CDR1 SQVTM, CDR2 ANQGSEA. This CDR3 comprises 12 residues. The J segment lost 5 bases and the V segment lost 6 bases, leaving 6 bases of the junction unmatched. In nucleotides, the CDR3 is TGCAGCGTGACAGGGAAGAGGGAGACCCAGTACTTC. Translation gives CSVTGKRETQYF.

The chain has TRBV5-1 and TRBJ2-7, with D perhaps TRBD1 (5 bases). This CDR3 contains 12 residues. Trimming took 2 bases from V and 4 from J, leaving 7 bases between them. Germline V gene data show CDR1 as SGHRS and CDR2 as YFSETQ. The CDR3 reads CASSFTGYEQYF. CDR3 bases: TGCGCCAGCAGCTTTACAGGTTACGAGCAGTACTTC.

This chain uses TRBV14 with TRBJ1-4; 9 bases agree with TRBD1. With V trimmed by 1 base and J by 6 bases, 3 bases remained unmatched. Germline lookup yields CDR1 SGHDN and CDR2 FVKESK. This CDR3 is 15 amino acids long. This chain's CDR3 is CASSQGQGGDEKLFF. DNA for the CDR3: TGTGCCAGCAGCCAAGGACAGGGGGGGGATGAAAAACTGTTTTTT.

The V call is TRBV18, the J call TRBJ1-2; D is ambiguous. CDR1 is KGHSH and CDR2 is LQKENI in the germline V gene. The CDR3 covers 14 residues. V lost 1 base and J 7 bases, leaving 13 bases between the germline ends. CDR3 in DNA: TGTGCCAGCTCACCACGACTGCTGACTAGTGGCTACACCTTC. It codes for CASSPRLLTSGYTF.

V gene TRBV11-2 combines with J gene TRBJ1-2; D not certain. The CDR3 contains 17 residues. V was clipped by 5 bases and J by 0 bases, with 19 bases between them. In germline, CDR1 is SGHAT, CDR2 FQNNGV. DNA for the CDR3: TGTGCCAGCAGCCCGGTACCCGGAGGGATAGCTAACTATGGCTACACCTTC. It is translated as CASSPVPGGIANYGYTF.

J is TRBJ1-4 and V is TRBV7-7; D uncertain. This CDR3 is 15 amino acids long. Germline-derived CDR1 and CDR2 are SSHAT and FNYEAQ (reference sequence). V lost 3 bases and J lost 3, with 11 bases in between. CDR3 amino acids: CASSFRLDPNEKLFF. The DNA for the CDR3 is TGTGCCAGCAGCTTTCGTCTAGATCCTAATGAAAAACTGTTTTTT.

This clone was seen more than once but under ten times. The genes are TRBV4-2 and TRBJ1-1; D ambiguous. Looked up from germline, CDR1 is LGHNA and CDR2 is YNFKEQ. With 4 bases removed from V and 6 bases from J, the gap between germline ends came to 15 bases. This CDR3 region has 14 residues. CDR3 residues: CASSPEGAKAEAFF. The CDR3 region has the DNA TGTGCCAGCAGCCCAGAGGGCGCCAAAGCTGAAGCTTTCTTT.

This sequence joins TRBV7-2 and TRBJ2-7; D remains unclear. The length of the CDR3 is 15 residues. Germline CDR1 reads SGHTA; CDR2 reads FQGNSA. Trimming cost V 2 bases and J 3 bases, with 14 bases left between them. In DNA, the CDR3 is TGTGCCAGCAGCTTAACAAGGAGTGAGCGCTACGAGCAGTACTTC. Translating it yields CASSLTRSERYEQYF.

The chain is built from TRBV19 and TRBJ2-3; possible D gene TRBD2, 7 bases. Per germline, CDR1 LNHDA and CDR2 SQIVND (reference sequence). The CDR3 is 15 amino acids. The germline V and J ends were trimmed by 7 bases and 2 bases, with 16 bases remaining between them. Written as DNA, the CDR3 is TGTGCCAGTAAGGGGGGGAGCCTCTACACAGATACGCAGTATTTT. Protein sequence: CASKGGSLYTDTQYF.

This sequence joins TRBV4-1 and TRBJ2-7; D unresolved. V was shortened by 1 base and J by 1 base, with 11 bases between the two germline ends. Germline V gene lookup returns CDR1 MGHRA and CDR2 YSYEKL. The CDR3 length is 15 residues. The DNA of the CDR3 is TGCGCCAGCAGCCAAGGACCGACGGAGTCCTACGAGCAGTACTTC. Its protein is CASSQGPTESYEQYF.

The sample holds one count of this clone. The chain links TRBV5-4 to TRBJ2-1; the D is unclear. V lost 0 bases and J 0 bases, leaving 7 bases between the germline ends. The germline V gene encodes CDR1 SGHNT and CDR2 YYREEE (reference sequence). The CDR3 is made up of 15 amino acids. The CDR3 bases are TGTGCCAGCAGCTTGGACTCGAGCTCCTACAATGAGCAGTTCTTC. Translated: CASSLDSSSYNEQFF.

The chain couples TRBV7-9 to TRBJ2-1; a weak D match, TRBD2 (5 bases). CDR1 SEHNR and CDR2 FQNEAQ come from the germline V gene (reference sequence). The CDR3 contains 16 residues. V lost 3 bases, J lost 4 bases, and 16 bases lay in between. In nucleotides, the CDR3 is TGTGCCAGCAGCTTGTGGCGAGGGAACTCTTACAATGAGCAGTTCTTC. Translating it yields CASSLWRGNSYNEQFF.

The chain recombines TRBV7-9 with TRBJ1-4; D unresolved. This CDR3 contains 14 residues. Trimming left V 1 base short and J 2 bases short, with 5 bases between. From germline, CDR1 is SEHNR and CDR2 FQNEAQ (reference sequence). Written as DNA, the CDR3 is TGTGCCAGCAGCTTAGTACAGACTAATGAAAAACTGTTTTTT. Translating gives CASSLVQTNEKLFF. Complete variable domain (other parts from reference TRBV7-9 and TRBJ1-4): DTGVSQNPRHKITKRGQNVTFRCDPISEHNRLYWYRQTLGQGPEFLTYFQNEAQLEKSRLLSDRFSAERPKGSFSTLEIQRTEQGDSAMYLCASSLVQTNEKLFFGSGTQLSVL.

The V and J genes are TRBV7-8 and TRBJ2-7, with 7 bases lining up with TRBD1. The CDR3 runs to 15 residues. Germline V gene lookup returns CDR1 SGHVS and CDR2 FQNEAQ. J lost 2 bases, V lost 5 bases, and 9 bases had no gene match. The CDR3 sequence is CASSPKTGSPYEQYF. Written as DNA, the CDR3 is TGTGCCAGCAGCCCCAAGACAGGGTCGCCCTACGAGCAGTACTTC.

V is TRBV30 and J is TRBJ1-5; possible D gene TRBD1, 5 bases. CDR3 length: 14 residues. Germline V lookup: CDR1 GTSNPN, CDR2 SVGIG (reference sequence). V lost 0 bases and J lost 7, with 13 bases in between. CDR3 bases: TGTGCCTGGAGTGTAGCAGGGTACGACCAGCCCCAGCATTTT. This translates into CAWSVAGYDQPQHF.

The genes are TRBV27 and TRBJ1-5; TRBD1 agrees at 7 bases. The CDR3 totals 17 residues. The ends lost 4 bases at V and 2 bases at J; junction bases unmatched: 11. Looked up from germline, CDR1 is MNHEY and CDR2 is SMNVEV (reference sequence). CDR3 sequence: CASSSWTRGTGNQPQHF. CDR3 sequence (DNA): TGTGCCAGCAGTTCGTGGACGAGAGGGACAGGCAATCAGCCCCAGCATTTT.

This chain links TRBV18 with TRBJ1-2; no clear D. CDR3 length: 16 residues. The germline V and J ends were trimmed by 1 base and 3 bases, with 15 bases remaining between them. Germline CDR1 is KGHSH and CDR2 is LQKENI. In nucleotides, the CDR3 is TGTGCCAGCTCACCACGTACGAGGAATGCGGACTATGGCTACACCTTC. Translating it yields CASSPRTRNADYGYTF.

The chain uses TRBV4-3 and TRBJ2-1, with TRBD1 as a possible D gene (6 bases). Trimming removed 1 base at V and 9 bases at J, with 16 bases between. The CDR3 has 15 residues. CDR1 is LGHNA and CDR2 is YSLEER in the germline V gene. The CDR3 is CASSQAPTGWGEQFF. In DNA, the CDR3 is TGCGCCAGCAGCCAAGCTCCTACAGGGTGGGGTGAGCAGTTCTTC.

The CDR3 coding sequence is TGCGCCAGCAGCCTACCCACAGGGTCTGGGGCCAACGTCCTGACTTTC. Protein: CASSLPTGSGANVLTF. The chain has TRBV5-1 and TRBJ2-6; a possible D gene is TRBD1 (6 bases). The germline V and J ends were trimmed by 4 bases and 1 base, with 12 bases remaining between them. There are 16 residues in the CDR3. Germline CDR1 is SGHRS and CDR2 is YFSETQ.

V gene TRBV10-3 combines with J gene TRBJ1-2; D unclear. The germline CDR1 and CDR2 sequences are ENHRY and SYGVKD. Trimming shortened V by 2 bases and J by 3 bases, and 4 bases separated the two germline ends. The CDR3 has 12 amino acids. CDR3 in amino acids: CAISERDYGYTF. CDR3 in DNA: TGTGCCATCAGTGAGAGAGACTATGGCTACACCTTC.

V gene TRBV2 combines with J gene TRBJ2-7; D not certain. In germline, CDR1 is SNHLY, CDR2 FYNNEI. Deletions cut 5 bases from V and 7 bases from J, with 9 bases between. The CDR3 is made up of 11 amino acids. The CDR3 reads CASSLEKEQYF. In DNA form, the CDR3 reads TGTGCCAGCAGTTTAGAGAAAGAGCAGTACTTC.

This rearrangement joins TRBV6-6 to TRBJ2-3; weak D call: TRBD1 (7 bases). The CDR3 is 15 amino acids. V was shortened by 2 bases and J by 6 bases, with 15 bases between the two germline ends. Germline CDR1 reads MNHNY; CDR2 reads SVGAGI (reference sequence). The CDR3 is CASSYQGGPVDTQYF. DNA for the CDR3: TGTGCCAGCAGTTACCAGGGGGGCCCCGTGGATACGCAGTATTTT.

This chain links TRBV28 with TRBJ2-7; 7 nucleotides match TRBD1. The germline V gene has CDR1 MDHEN and CDR2 SYDVKM. The V gene end was trimmed by 4 bases and the J gene end by 4 bases; junction bases not matched to a gene: 10. CDR3 length: 15 amino acids. The CDR3 loop is CASSSFRQGWYEQYF. The CDR3 DNA sequence: TGTGCCAGCAGTTCTTTTAGACAGGGTTGGTACGAGCAGTACTTC. The full variable domain, rest sourced from reference TRBV28 and TRBJ2-7, is DVKVTQSSRYLVKRTGEKVFLECVQDMDHENMFWYRQDPGLGLRLIYFSYDVKMKEKGDIPEGYSVSREKKERFSLILESASTNQTSMYLCASSSFRQGWYEQYFGPGTRLTVT.

The chain has TRBV5-5 and TRBJ2-5, with 14 positions matching TRBD2. CDR3 length: 16 residues. V shed 4 bases, J shed 5 bases, and the junction held 7 bases outside the gene matches. Per the germline V gene, CDR1 is SGHKS and CDR2 is YYEKEE (reference sequence). CDR3 coding DNA: TGTGCCAGCAGCGTGACTAGCGGGAGGGCGGGGGAGACCCAGTACTTC. This gives the protein CASSVTSGRAGETQYF.

The V gene is TRBV2, the J gene TRBJ1-6, with 8 bases lining up with TRBD1. This CDR3 has 14 residues. V shed 10 bases and J 6 bases; nucleotides not matched to a gene: 8. Per germline, CDR1 SNHLY and CDR2 FYNNEI. The CDR3 DNA is TGTGCCACCGGGGACAGGAGAAGTAATTCACCCCTCCACTTT. Amino acids: CATGDRRSNSPLHF.

This chain uses TRBV5-1 with TRBJ2-7; tentatively, D is TRBD1 (6 bases). Trimming took off 4 bases at V and 1 base at J, with 12 bases between the two ends. This CDR3 comprises 14 residues. Germline CDR1 is SGHRS and CDR2 is YFSETQ. CDR3 protein: CASSRQAESYEQYF. The CDR3 DNA reads TGCGCCAGCAGCCGACAGGCAGAGTCCTACGAGCAGTACTTC.

The V call is TRBV28, the J call TRBJ2-7, with D uncertain. The CDR3 contains 11 residues. The germline V and J ends were trimmed by 4 bases and 3 bases, with 4 bases remaining between them. Germline CDR1 is MDHEN and CDR2 is SYDVKM. In DNA, the CDR3 is TGTGCCAGCAGTTCCCTCTACGAGCAGTACTTC. Residues: CASSSLYEQYF. The variable domain in full, with the rest retrieved from reference TRBV28 and TRBJ2-7, is DVKVTQSSRYLVKRTGEKVFLECVQDMDHENMFWYRQDPGLGLRLIYFSYDVKMKEKGDIPEGYSVSREKKERFSLILESASTNQTSMYLCASSSLYEQYFGPGTRLTVT.

The chain combines TRBV19 with TRBJ1-3, with a possible D match to TRBD1 (5 bases). The germline V gene has CDR1 LNHDA and CDR2 SQIVND (reference sequence). The CDR3 runs to 15 residues. Trimming shortened V by 10 bases and J by 0 bases, and 16 bases separated the two germline ends. The CDR3 coding sequence is TGTGCCACGGAGAAACAGGCTATCTCTGGAAACACCATATATTTT. The encoded protein is CATEKQAISGNTIYF. The full variable domain, with the rest looked up from reference TRBV19 and TRBJ1-3, is DGGITQSPKYLFRKEGQNVTLSCEQNLNHDAMYWYRQDPGQGLRLIYYSQIVNDFQKGDIAEGYSVSREKKESFPLTVTSAQKNPTAFYLCATEKQAISGNTIYFGEGSWLTVV.

J is TRBJ2-2 and V is TRBV7-8; TRBD1 might be the D (5 bases). Germline V gene data show CDR1 as SGHVS and CDR2 as FQNEAQ. Trimming removed 6 bases from V and 5 bases from J, with 13 bases in between. The CDR3 is 14 residues long. The CDR3 nucleotides read TGTGCCAGCAGACACAGGAAAGATACCGGGGAGCTGTTTTTT. It yields the protein CASRHRKDTGELFF.

The chain links TRBV18 to TRBJ2-1; D might be TRBD1 (5 bases). The germline gives CDR1 KGHSH, CDR2 LQKENI. V was clipped by 6 bases and J by 8 bases, with 17 bases between them. The CDR3 covers 14 residues. Here the CDR3 reads CASSRIGVGDEQFF. In DNA form, the CDR3 reads TGTGCCAGCTCTAGAATTGGGGTAGGGGATGAGCAGTTCTTC.

The gene calls are TRBV6-1 and TRBJ1-2, with D perhaps matching TRBD1 (6 bases). Germline CDR1 and CDR2: MNHNS and SASEGT. V lost 0 bases and J lost 5, with 13 bases in between. The CDR3 runs 15 residues. CDR3 nucleotide sequence: TGTGCCAGCAGTGAAGCCGCGGCAGGGGAATATGGCTACACCTTC. Translating it yields CASSEAAAGEYGYTF.